This T cell receptor beta chain originates from a study of CXCR3-negative and CXCR3-positive naive CD8 T cells. Overall study findings and caveats: Memory cells diverged, while naive CXCR3-positive and CXCR3-negative cells had similar TRBV-TRBJ usage. A higher hydrophobicity marked the TRB CDR3s of CXCR3-positive naive cells versus CXCR3-negative naive cells. Because surface CD5 did not distinguish the naive subsets, TCR strength was inferred from TRB CDR3 properties.

TRB cDNA libraries were made by UMI-labeled 5' RACE. TCRdb reprocessed the 5' RACE reads and reports one entry per CDR3 protein, with no DNA. The repertoire table contains under 150,000 distinct CDR3 sequences. The CDR3 spans 14 residues. Per the germline V gene, CDR1 is SEHNR and CDR2 is FQNEAQ (reference sequence). Naive cells were sorted as CD45RO-, CCR7+, CD27+ and CD95-. On this clonotype itself: Its antigen is undetermined.

The genes are TRBV7-9 and TRBJ2-7. The origin of this receptor is a human donor in good health. Some clones in this sample may be carry-over from other donors' samples. Sequenced input: naive CXCR3+ CD8+ T cells from blood. As for subset: CD45RO-CCR7+CD27+CD95- naive CD8+ T cells expressing CXCR3 (TNR3+). This CDR3 is CASSLAEPPYEQYF.